This TCR beta chain was sequenced in a study of T cell responses to AZD1222 COVID-19 vaccine. Study-level findings and limits: Seropositive AZD1222 recipients at baseline numbered only five or six.

Germline assignment: CDR1 SGHVS and CDR2 FNYEAQ. CDR3 length equals 15 residues. V lost 5 bases and J lost 4; bases outside the gene matches: 8. Points on this clone: The antigen remains unidentified.

Here immunoSEQ multiplex PCR was the method, and the copy in TCRdb shows in-frame clones only, minus some. The sample holds 60,000 to 90,000 clones, roughly 80% seen once. The sequence derives from an adult who received the MenACWY meningococcal vaccine as a control. V usage is TRBV7-6 and J usage is TRBJ2-1, with 7 bases lining up with TRBD2. This specimen consisted of peripheral blood, obtained 28 days after the second dose of the MenACWY control vaccine. The CDR3 region is CASSLGLAVYNEQFF. The CDR3, as DNA: TGTGCCAGCAGCCTAGGGCTAGCGGTATACAATGAGCAGTTCTTC.